This TCR beta chain was observed in a study of beta chain features in type 1 diabetes. The CDR3 has 15 amino acids. Trimming removed 2 bases from V and 3 bases from J, with 14 bases in between. Germline V CDR1 and CDR2: SNHLY, FYNNEI. This clone occurred a few times. TCRB transcripts that were expressed got sequenced, as all of the isolated RNA had been reverse transcribed. Libraries were prepared by immunoSEQ multiplex PCR; TCRdb keeps only in-frame clonotypes and omits some of them. The sample contains around 340,000 clones, 6.5% to 10% of which appear only once. Sample: central memory CD4+ T cells from blood. This chain joins TRBV2 and TRBJ2-7; D is perhaps TRBD2 (5 bases). This TCR derives from a woman between 18 and 29 years old in good health. Here the CDR3 reads CASSEQEDWVYEQYF. CDR3 in DNA: TGTGCCAGCAGTGAACAGGAGGACTGGGTCTACGAGCAGTACTTC.